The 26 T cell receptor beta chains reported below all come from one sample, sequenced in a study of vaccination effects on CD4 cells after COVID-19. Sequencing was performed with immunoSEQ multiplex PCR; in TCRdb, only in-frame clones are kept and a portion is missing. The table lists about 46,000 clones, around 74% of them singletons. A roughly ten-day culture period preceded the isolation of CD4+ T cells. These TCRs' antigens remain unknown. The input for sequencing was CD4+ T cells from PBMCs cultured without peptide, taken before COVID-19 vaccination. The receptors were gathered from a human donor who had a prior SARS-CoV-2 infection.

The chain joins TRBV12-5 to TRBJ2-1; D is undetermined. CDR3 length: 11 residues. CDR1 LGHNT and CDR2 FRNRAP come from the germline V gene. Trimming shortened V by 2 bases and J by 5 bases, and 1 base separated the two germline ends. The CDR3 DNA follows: TGTGCTAGTGGTTTGAACAATGAGCAGTTCTTC. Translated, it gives CASGLNNEQFF.

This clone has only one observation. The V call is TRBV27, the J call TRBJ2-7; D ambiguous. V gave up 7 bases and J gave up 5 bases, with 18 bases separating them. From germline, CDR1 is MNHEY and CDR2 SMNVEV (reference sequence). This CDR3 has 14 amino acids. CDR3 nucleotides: TGTGCCAGCAAGCCGTGGCGGTCCGTCGACGAGCAGTACTTC. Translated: CASKPWRSVDEQYF.

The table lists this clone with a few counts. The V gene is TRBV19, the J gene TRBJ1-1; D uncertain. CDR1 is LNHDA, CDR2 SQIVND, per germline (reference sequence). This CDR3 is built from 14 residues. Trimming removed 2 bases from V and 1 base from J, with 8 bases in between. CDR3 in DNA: TGTGCCAGTAGTATATACACAACGAACACTGAAGCTTTCTTT. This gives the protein CASSIYTTNTEAFF.

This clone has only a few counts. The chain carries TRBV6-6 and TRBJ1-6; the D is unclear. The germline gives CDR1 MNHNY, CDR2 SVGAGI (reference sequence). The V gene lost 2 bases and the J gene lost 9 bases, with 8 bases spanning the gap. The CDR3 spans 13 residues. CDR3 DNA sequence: TGTGCCAGCAGTTACGCCTTGGGTTCACCCCTCCACTTT. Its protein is CASSYALGSPLHF.

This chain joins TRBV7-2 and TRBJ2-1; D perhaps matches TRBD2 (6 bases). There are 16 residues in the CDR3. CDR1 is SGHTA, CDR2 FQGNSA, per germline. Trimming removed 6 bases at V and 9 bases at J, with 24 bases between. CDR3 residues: CASRKKGSGTGGEQFF. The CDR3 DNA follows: TGTGCCAGCAGAAAAAAAGGCTCCGGGACTGGGGGTGAGCAGTTCTTC.

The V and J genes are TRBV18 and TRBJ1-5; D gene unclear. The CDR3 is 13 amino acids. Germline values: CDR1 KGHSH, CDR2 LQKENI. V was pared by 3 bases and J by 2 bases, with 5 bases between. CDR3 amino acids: CASSPQGNQPQHF. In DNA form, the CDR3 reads TGTGCCAGCTCACCCCAGGGCAATCAGCCCCAGCATTTT.

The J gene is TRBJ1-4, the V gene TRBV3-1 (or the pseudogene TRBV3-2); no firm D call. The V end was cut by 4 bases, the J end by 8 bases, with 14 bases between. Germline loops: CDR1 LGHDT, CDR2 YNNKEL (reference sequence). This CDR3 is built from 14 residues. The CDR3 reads CASSLPSFGEKLFF. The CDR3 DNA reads TGTGCCAGCAGCCTGCCGTCATTTGGGGAAAAACTGTTTTTT.

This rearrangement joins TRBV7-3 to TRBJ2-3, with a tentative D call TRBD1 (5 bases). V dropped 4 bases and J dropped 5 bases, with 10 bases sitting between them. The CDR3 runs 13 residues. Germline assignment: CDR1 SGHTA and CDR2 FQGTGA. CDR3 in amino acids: CASSSGFLDTQYF. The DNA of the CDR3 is TGTGCCAGCAGCTCAGGGTTCTTAGATACGCAGTATTTT. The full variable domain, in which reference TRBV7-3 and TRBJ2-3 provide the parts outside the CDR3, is GAGVSQTPSNKVTEKGKYVELRCDPISGHTALYWYRQSLGQGPEFLIYFQGTGAADDSGLPNDRFFAVRPEGSVSTLKIQRTERGDSAVYLCASSSGFLDTQYFGPGTRLTVL.

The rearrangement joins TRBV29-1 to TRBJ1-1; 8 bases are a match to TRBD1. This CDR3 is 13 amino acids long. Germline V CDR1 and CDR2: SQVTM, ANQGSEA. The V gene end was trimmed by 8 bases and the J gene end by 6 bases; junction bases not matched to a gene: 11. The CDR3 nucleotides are TGCAGCTCAGACAGGGGTATATTCGCTGAAGCTTTCTTT. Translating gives CSSDRGIFAEAFF.

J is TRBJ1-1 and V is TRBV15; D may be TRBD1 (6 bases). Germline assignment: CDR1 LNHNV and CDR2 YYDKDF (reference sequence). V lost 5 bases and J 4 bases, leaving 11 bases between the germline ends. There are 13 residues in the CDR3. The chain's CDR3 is CATSYRVITEAFF. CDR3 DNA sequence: TGTGCCACCAGCTACAGGGTTATCACTGAAGCTTTCTTT. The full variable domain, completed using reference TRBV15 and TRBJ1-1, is DAMVIQNPRYQVTQFGKPVTLSCSQTLNHNVMYWYQQKSSQAPKLLFHYYDKDFNNEADTPDNFQSRRPNTSFCFLDIRSPGLGDTAMYLCATSYRVITEAFFGQGTRLTVV.

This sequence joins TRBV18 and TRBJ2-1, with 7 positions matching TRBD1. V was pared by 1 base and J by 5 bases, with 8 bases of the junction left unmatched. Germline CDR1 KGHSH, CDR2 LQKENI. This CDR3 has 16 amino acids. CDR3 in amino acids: CASSPLRQGSNNEQFF. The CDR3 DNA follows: TGTGCCAGCTCACCACTACGACAGGGTAGTAACAATGAGCAGTTCTTC.

The DNA of the CDR3 is TGTGCCAGCAGTGAGGTAATTCAGCCCCAGCATTTT. Translated: CASSEVIQPQHF. This rearrangement joins TRBV12-3 or TRBV12-4 to TRBJ1-5; D uncertain. Trimming cost V 5 bases and J 6 bases, with 8 bases left between them. This CDR3 is 12 amino acids long.

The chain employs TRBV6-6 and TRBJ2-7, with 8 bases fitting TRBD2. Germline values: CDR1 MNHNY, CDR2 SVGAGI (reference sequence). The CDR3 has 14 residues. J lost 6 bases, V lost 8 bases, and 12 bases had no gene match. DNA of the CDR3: TGTGCCAGCGGACGAGCGGGAGCCCGAGGCGAGCAGTACTTC. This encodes CASGRAGARGEQYF.

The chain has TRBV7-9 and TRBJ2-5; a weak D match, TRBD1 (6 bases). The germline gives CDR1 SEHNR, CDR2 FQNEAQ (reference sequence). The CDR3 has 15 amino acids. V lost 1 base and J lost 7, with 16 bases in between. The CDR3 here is CASSLEDFQGGTQYF. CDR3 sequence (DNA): TGTGCCAGCAGCTTAGAAGACTTCCAAGGGGGGACCCAGTACTTC.

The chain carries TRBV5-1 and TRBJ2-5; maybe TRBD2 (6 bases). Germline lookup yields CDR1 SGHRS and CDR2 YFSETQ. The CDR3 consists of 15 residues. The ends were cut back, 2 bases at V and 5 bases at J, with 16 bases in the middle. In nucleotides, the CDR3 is TGCGCCAGCAGCTTCCGGGCCTCTGGGGGGGAGACCCAGTACTTC. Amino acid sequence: CASSFRASGGETQYF.

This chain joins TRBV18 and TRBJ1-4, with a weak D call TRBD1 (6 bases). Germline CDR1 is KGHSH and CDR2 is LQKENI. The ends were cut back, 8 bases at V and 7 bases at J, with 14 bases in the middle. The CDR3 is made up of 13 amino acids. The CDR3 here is CASTRGWGEKLFF. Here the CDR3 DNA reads TGTGCCAGCACCAGGGGTTGGGGTGAAAAACTGTTTTTT.

Here the CDR3 DNA reads TGTGCCAGCAGAGTACGAGAGGGAGTGGCCGAGCAGTACTTC. It is translated as CASRVREGVAEQYF. The gene calls are TRBV6-5 and TRBJ2-7; D is perhaps TRBD2 (5 bases). The V gene's germline CDR1 is MNHEY and CDR2 SVGAGI. The length of the CDR3 is 14 residues. V lost 6 bases and J 6 bases, leaving 18 bases between the germline ends.

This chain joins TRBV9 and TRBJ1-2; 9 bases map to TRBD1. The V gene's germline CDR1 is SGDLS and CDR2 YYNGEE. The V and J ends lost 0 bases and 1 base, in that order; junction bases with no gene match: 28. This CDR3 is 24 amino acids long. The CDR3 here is CASSVVKGDRVVPATPLVNYGYTF. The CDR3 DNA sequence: TGTGCCAGCAGCGTAGTTAAGGGGGACAGGGTGGTCCCAGCAACCCCTCTTGTTAACTATGGCTACACCTTC.

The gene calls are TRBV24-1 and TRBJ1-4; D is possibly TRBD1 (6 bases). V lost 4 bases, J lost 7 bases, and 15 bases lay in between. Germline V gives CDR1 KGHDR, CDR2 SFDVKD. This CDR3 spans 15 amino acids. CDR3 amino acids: CATSDATGTGEKLFF. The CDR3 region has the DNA TGTGCCACCAGTGACGCCACAGGGACTGGTGAAAAACTGTTTTTT.

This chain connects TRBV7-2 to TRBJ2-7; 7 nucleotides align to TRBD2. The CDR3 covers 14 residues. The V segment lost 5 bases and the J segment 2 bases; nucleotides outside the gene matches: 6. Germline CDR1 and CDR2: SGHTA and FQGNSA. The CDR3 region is CASSASLAAYEQYF. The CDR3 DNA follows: TGTGCCAGCAGCGCTTCCCTAGCGGCCTACGAGCAGTACTTC.

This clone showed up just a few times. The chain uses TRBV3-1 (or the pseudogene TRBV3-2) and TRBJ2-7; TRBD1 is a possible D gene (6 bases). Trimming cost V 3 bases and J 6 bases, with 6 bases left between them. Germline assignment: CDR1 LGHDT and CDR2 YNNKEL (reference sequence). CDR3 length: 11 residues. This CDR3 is CASSQGAEQYF. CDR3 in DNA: TGTGCCAGCAGCCAGGGGGCCGAGCAGTACTTC.

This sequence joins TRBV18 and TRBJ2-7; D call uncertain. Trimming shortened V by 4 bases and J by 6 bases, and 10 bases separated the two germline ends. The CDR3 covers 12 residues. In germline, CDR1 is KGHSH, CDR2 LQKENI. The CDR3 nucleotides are TGTGCCAGCTCACTACCCTTTGGCGAGCAGTACTTC. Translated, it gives CASSLPFGEQYF. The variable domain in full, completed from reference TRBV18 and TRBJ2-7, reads NAGVMQNPRHLVRRRGQEARLRCSPMKGHSHVYWYRQLPEEGLKFMVYLQKENIIDESGMPKERFSAEFPKEGPSILRIQQVVRGDSAAYFCASSLPFGEQYFGPGTRLTVT.

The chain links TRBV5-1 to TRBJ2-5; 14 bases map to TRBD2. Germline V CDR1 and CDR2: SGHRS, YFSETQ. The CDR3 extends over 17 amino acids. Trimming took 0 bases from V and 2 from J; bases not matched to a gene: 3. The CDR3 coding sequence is TGCGCCAGCAGCTTGGGCGGACTAGCGGGGGGACAAGAGACCCAGTACTTC. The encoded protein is CASSLGGLAGGQETQYF.

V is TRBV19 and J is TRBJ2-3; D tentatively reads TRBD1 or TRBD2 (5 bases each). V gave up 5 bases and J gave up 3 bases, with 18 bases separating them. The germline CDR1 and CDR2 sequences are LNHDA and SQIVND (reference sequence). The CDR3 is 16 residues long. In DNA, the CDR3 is TGTGCCAGTAGTCTACGTCCCGGGACCGGAACAGATACGCAGTATTTT. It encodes CASSLRPGTGTDTQYF.

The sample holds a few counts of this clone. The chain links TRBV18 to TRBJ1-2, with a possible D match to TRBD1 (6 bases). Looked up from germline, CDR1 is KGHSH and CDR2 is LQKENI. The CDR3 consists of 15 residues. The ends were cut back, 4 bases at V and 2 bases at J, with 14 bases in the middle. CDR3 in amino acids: CASSRTRDINYGYTF. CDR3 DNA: TGTGCCAGCTCACGCACCCGGGACATAAACTATGGCTACACCTTC.

In nucleotides, the CDR3 is TGTGCCAGCAGCCAAGGGCAAGCTGGAGCTTTCTTT. Translating gives CASSQGQAGAFF. This rearrangement joins TRBV3-1 (or the pseudogene TRBV3-2) to TRBJ1-1; D unresolved. Germline-derived CDR1 and CDR2 are LGHDT and YNNKEL (reference sequence). The CDR3 is 12 amino acids. The V and J ends lost 1 base and 10 bases respectively, with 10 bases between them.